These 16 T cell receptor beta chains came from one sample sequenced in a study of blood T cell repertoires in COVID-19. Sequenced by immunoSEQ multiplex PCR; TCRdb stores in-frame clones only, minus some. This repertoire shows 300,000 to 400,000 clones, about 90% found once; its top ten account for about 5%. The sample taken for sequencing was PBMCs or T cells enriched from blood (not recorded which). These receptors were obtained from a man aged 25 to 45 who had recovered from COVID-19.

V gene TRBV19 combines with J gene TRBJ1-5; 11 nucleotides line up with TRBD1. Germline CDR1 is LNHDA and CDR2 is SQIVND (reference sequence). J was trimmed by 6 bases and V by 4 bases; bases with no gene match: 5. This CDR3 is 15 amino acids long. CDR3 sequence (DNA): TGTGCCAGTAGTAGGACAGGGGGCGCGGGTCAGCCCCAGCATTTT. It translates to CASSRTGGAGQPQHF.

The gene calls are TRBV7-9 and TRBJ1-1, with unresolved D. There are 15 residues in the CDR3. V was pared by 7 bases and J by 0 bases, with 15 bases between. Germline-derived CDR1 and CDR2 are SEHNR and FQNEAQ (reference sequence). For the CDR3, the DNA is TGTGCCAGCACTGATAAACAGACAATGAACACTGAAGCTTTCTTT. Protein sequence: CASTDKQTMNTEAFF.

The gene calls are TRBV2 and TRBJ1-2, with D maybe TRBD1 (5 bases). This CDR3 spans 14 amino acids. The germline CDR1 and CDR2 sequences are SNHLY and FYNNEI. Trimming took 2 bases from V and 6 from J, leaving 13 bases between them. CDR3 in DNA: TGTGCCAGCAGTGAAAGGGCGACAGCCGATGGCTACACCTTC. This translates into CASSERATADGYTF.

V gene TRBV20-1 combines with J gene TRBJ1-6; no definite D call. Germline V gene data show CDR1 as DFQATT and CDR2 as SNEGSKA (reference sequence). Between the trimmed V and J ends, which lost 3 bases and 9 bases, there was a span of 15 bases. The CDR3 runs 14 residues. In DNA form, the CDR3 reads TGCAGTGCTAGTTCCTCAGTAGACTTTTCACCCCTCCACTTT. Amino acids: CSASSSVDFSPLHF.

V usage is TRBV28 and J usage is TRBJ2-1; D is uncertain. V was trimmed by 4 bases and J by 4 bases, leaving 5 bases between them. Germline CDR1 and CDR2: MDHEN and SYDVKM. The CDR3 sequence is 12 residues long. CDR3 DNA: TGTGCCAGCAGTTATACATACAATGAGCAGTTCTTC. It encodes CASSYTYNEQFF.

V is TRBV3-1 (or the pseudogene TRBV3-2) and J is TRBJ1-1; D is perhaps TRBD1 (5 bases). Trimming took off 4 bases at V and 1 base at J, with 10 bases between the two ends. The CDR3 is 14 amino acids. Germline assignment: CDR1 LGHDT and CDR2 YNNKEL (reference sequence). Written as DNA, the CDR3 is TGTGCCAGCAGCCGGAACCAGGGGAACACTGAAGCTTTCTTT. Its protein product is CASSRNQGNTEAFF.

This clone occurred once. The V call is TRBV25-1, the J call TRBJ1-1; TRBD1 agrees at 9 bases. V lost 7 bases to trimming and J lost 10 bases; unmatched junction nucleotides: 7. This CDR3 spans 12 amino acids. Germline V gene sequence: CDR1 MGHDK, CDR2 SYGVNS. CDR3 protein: CASTSQGARAFF. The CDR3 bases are TGTGCCAGCACCTCACAGGGGGCTAGAGCTTTCTTT.

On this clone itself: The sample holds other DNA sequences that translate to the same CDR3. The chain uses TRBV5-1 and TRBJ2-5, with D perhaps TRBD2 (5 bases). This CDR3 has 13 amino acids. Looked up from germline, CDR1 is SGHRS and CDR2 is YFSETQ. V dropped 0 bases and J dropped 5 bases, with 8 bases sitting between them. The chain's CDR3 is CASSLGTGETQYF. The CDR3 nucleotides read TGCGCCAGCAGCTTGGGGACGGGGGAGACCCAGTACTTC. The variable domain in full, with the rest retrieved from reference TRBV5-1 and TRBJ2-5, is KAGVTQTPRYLIKTRGQQVTLSCSPISGHRSVSWYQQTPGQGLQFLFEYFSETQRNKGNFPGRFSGRQFSNSRSEMNVSTLELGDSALYLCASSLGTGETQYFGPGTRLLVL.

CDR3 residues: CASSLDSGQPSSLHF. CDR3 nucleotide sequence: TGCGCCAGCAGCTTGGATTCAGGACAGCCTTCCTCCCTCCACTTT. The V and J genes are TRBV5-1 and TRBJ1-6; maybe TRBD1 (6 bases). This CDR3 has 15 amino acids. The germline V gene has CDR1 SGHRS and CDR2 YFSETQ. The germline V and J ends were trimmed by 0 bases and 14 bases, with 18 bases remaining between them.

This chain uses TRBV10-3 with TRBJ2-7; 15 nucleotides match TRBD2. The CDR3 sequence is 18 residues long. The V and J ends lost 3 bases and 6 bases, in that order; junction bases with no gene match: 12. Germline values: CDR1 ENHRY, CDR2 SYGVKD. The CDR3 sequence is CAISDTRTSGGAGVEQYF. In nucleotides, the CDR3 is TGTGCCATCAGTGATACGCGGACTAGCGGGGGGGCCGGGGTCGAGCAGTACTTC.

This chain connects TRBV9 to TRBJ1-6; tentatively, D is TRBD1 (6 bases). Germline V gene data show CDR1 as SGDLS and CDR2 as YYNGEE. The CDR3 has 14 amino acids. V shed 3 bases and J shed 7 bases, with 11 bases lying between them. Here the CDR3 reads CASSGGGLNSPLHF. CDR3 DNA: TGTGCCAGCAGCGGAGGGGGTCTCAATTCACCCCTCCACTTT.

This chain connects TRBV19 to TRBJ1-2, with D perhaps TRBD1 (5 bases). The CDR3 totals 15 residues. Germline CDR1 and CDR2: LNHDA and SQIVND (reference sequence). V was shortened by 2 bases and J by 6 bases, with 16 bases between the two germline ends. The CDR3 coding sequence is TGTGCCAGTAGTATACGACAGTTCCTTAAGGATGGCTACACCTTC. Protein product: CASSIRQFLKDGYTF.

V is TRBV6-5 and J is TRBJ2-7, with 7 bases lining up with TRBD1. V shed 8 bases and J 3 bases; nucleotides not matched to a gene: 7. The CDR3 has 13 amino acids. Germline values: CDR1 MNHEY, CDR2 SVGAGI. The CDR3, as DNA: TGTGCCAGCGCTCCGGGACAGAACTACGAGCAGTACTTC. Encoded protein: CASAPGQNYEQYF.

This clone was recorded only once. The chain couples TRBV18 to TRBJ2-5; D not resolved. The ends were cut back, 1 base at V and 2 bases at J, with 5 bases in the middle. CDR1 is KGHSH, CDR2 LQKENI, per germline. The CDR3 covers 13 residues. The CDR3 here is CASSPLPQETQYF. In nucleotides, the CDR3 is TGTGCCAGCTCACCACTTCCTCAAGAGACCCAGTACTTC.

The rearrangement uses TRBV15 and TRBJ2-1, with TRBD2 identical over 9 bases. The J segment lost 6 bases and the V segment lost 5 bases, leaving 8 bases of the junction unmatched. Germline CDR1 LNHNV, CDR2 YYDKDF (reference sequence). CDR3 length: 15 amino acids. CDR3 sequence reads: CATSDRAGGLNEQFF. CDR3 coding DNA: TGTGCCACCAGCGATCGAGCGGGGGGCCTCAATGAGCAGTTCTTC.

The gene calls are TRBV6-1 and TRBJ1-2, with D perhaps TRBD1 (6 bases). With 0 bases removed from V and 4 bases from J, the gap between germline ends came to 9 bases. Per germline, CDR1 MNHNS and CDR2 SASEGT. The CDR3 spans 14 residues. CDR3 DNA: TGTGCCAGCAGTGAAGCCGACAGGACCTATGGCTACACCTTC. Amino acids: CASSEADRTYGYTF.